Reported below is one TCR beta chain. The data originate from a study of cytomegalovirus exposure and HLA in healthy donors. Sequencing used immunoSEQ multiplex PCR; TCRdb keeps in-frame clones, though not all of them. The table includes 65,000 to 95,000 clones, under 95% detected once. The length of the CDR3 is 14 residues. V was cut by 0 bases and J by 2 bases, with 5 bases left in between. CDR1 and CDR2 (germline): MNHEY, SVGAGI. The V call is TRBV6-5, the J call TRBJ1-5; D not resolved. Sequenced material: PBMCs. The source is a woman in her 30s in good health and CMV-seronegative. The CDR3 DNA sequence: TGTGCCAGCAGTTACTCGAGGGGCAATCAGCCCCAGCATTTT. Its translation: CASSYSRGNQPQHF.